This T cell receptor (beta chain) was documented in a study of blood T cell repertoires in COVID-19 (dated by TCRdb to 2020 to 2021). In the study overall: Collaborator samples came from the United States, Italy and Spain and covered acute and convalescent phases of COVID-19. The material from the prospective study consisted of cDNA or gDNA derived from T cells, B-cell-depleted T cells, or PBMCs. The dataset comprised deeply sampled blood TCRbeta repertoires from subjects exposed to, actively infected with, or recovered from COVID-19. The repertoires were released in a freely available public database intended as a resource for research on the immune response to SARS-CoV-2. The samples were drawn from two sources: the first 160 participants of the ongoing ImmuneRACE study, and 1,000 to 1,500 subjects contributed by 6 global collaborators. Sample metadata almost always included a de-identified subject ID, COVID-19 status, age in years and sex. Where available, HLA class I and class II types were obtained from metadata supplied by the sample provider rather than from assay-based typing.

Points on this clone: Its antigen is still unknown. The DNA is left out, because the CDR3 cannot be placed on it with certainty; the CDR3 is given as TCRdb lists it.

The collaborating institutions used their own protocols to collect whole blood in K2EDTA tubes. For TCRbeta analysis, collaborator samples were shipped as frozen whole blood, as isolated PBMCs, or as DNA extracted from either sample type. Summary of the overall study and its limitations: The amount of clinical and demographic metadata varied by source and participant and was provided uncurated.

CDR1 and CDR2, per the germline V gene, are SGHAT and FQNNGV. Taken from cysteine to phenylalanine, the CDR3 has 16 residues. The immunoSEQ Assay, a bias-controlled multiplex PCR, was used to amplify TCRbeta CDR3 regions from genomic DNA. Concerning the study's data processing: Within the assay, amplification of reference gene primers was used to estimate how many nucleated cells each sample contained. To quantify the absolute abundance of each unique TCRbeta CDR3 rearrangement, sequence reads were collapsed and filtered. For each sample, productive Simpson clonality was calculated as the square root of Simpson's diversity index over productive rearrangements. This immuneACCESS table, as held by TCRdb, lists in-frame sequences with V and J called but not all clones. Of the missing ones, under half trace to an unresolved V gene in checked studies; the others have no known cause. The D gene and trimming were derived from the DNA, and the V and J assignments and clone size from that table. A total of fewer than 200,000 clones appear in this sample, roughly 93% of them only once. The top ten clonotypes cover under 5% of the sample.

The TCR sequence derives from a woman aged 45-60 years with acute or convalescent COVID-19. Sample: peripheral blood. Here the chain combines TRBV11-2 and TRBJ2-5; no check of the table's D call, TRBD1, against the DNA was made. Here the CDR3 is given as CASSSLWTRGRETQYF.